This entry lists 25 T cell receptor beta chains sequenced from one sample in a study of tissue T cells after allogeneic stem cell transplantation. Data came from immunoSEQ multiplex PCR; TCRdb stores just in-frame clones and leaves some out. The sample has about 1,400 clones, roughly half seen once. As for time point: mouse harvest day 14 after allogeneic transplant. Tail vein injection delivered 10^7 T-cell-depleted bone marrow cells and 10^6 splenic CD5+ T cells. Source material: liver tissue. The receptors stem from a female BALB/c mouse given C57BL/6 T cells with graft-versus-host disease after an allogeneic hematopoietic cell transplant.

This clone was picked up a small number of times. Gene names are the mouse ones. From the germline J gene comes the end of the CDR3, since the read stops 1 residue before it. The V and J genes are TRBV13-2 and TRBJ2-2; D gene ambiguous. Trimming shortened V by 5 bases and J by 6 bases, and 5 bases separated the two germline ends. CDR3 size: 11 residues. From germline, CDR1 is NNHNN and CDR2 SYGAGS (reference sequence). The chain's CDR3 is CASGVPGQLYF. Incomplete CDR3 DNA: TGTGCCAGCGGGGTTCCCGGGCAGCTCTAC.

This clone was seen a few times. Each gene name is a mouse one. CDR3 sequence reads: CASSLSGSYEQYF. CDR3 bases read: TGTGCCAGCAGTTTGTCAGGGTCCTATGAACAGTAC. The chain couples TRBV14 to TRBJ2-7, with D possibly being TRBD1 (5 bases). The read terminates 1 residue before the CDR3 end, so the remaining end is supplied by the germline J gene. Germline loops: CDR1 SGHDT, CDR2 FRDEAV. Trimming pared 2 bases from V and 1 base from J, leaving 7 bases between. The CDR3 sequence is 13 residues long.

Comments on this clone: Mouse germline and gene names are used. The DNA ends 1 residue before the CDR3 does, and the rest of the CDR3 is filled in from the germline J gene. The chain joins TRBV13-1 to TRBJ2-7; 11 bases align to TRBD1. The CDR3 is made up of 14 amino acids. The V gene's germline CDR1 is NSHNY and CDR2 SYGAGN. V was pared by 3 bases and J by 3 bases, with 2 bases of the junction left unmatched. The CDR3 sequence: CASSGGTGGYEQYF. CDR3 DNA (partial): TGTGCCAGCAGTGGAGGGACAGGGGGCTATGAACAGTAC.

As regards this clone: Any gene name here is a mouse gene name. The read ends 1 residue before the CDR3 terminus; that terminus is restored from the germline J gene. This rearrangement joins TRBV26 to TRBJ1-1, with D perhaps matching TRBD1 (6 bases). V lost 3 bases and J 5 bases, leaving 10 bases between the germline ends. The CDR3 spans 13 residues. The germline gives CDR1 KGHPV, CDR2 FQNQEV (reference sequence). CDR3 amino acids: CASSLDRSTEVFF. The CDR3 bases that were read are TGTGCCAGCAGTCTAGACAGGTCTACAGAAGTCTTC. The full variable domain, in which reference TRBV26 and TRBJ1-1 provide the parts outside the CDR3, is NSKVIQTPRYLVKGQGQKAKMRCIPEKGHPVVFWYQQNKNNEFKFLINFQNQEVLQQIDMTEKRFSAECPSNSPCSLEIQSSEAGDSALYLCASSLDRSTEVFFGKGTRLTVV.

With respect to this clone: Gene names and germline refer to mouse. Coverage ceases 1 residue before the CDR3 finishes, and the germline J gene fills in the end. The chain combines TRBV12-2 with TRBJ2-4; no reliable D call. Trimming cost V 4 bases and J 0 bases, with 10 bases left between them. Germline V gene sequence: CDR1 SGHLS, CDR2 HYDKME. This CDR3 comprises 14 residues. CDR3 DNA, as far as it was read: TGTGCCAGCTCCCCAACAGTCAGTCAAAACACCTTGTAC. As protein: CASSPTVSQNTLY. The entire CDR3 is CASSPTVSQNTLYF.

Of note for this clone: The listed genes are named as in mouse. The read ends 1 residue early relative to the CDR3; the germline J gene fills the gap. The chain employs TRBV14 and TRBJ1-6; 7 nucleotides align to TRBD1. TRBJ1-6 is recorded as an ORF, its role being uncertain. The germline V gene encodes CDR1 SGHDT and CDR2 FRDEAV. Trimming at V came to 5 bases and at J to 7 bases, leaving 6 bases not matched to a gene. The CDR3 is 14 amino acids. Incomplete CDR3 DNA: TGTGCCAGCAGCCCGACAGGGTTCAATTCGCCCCTCTAC. Translated: CASSPTGFNSPLY. The CDR3 in full is CASSPTGFNSPLYF.

A note on this clone: Genes here carry mouse names. The read halts 1 residue ahead of the CDR3 end, with the missing end drawn from the germline J gene. This chain links TRBV13-2 with TRBJ2-4; D assignment may be TRBD1 or TRBD2 (5 bases each). The V end was cut by 2 bases, the J end by 0 bases, with 7 bases between. Germline V CDR1 and CDR2: NNHNN, SYGAGS (reference sequence). The CDR3 loop spans 14 amino acids. CDR3 residues: CASGDRDSQNTLYF. Partial CDR3 DNA: TGTGCCAGCGGTGACCGGGACAGTCAAAACACCTTGTAC.

This clone has a single count. Germline and genes here are mouse. The missing CDR3 end, 1 residue past where the read stops, is filled in from the germline J gene. The V and J genes are TRBV26 and TRBJ1-1; 8 bases match TRBD1. Losses at the gene ends were 8 bases for V and 3 bases for J; bases not matched to a gene: 2. Germline CDR1 KGHPV, CDR2 FQNQEV (reference sequence). This CDR3 has 12 residues. The CDR3 loop reads CASSGQDTEVFF. The CDR3 DNA, read in part, is TGTGCCAGCTCGGGACAGGACACAGAAGTCTTC. The variable domain in full, with the rest retrieved from reference TRBV26 and TRBJ1-1, is NSKVIQTPRYLVKGQGQKAKMRCIPEKGHPVVFWYQQNKNNEFKFLINFQNQEVLQQIDMTEKRFSAECPSNSPCSLEIQSSEAGDSALYLCASSGQDTEVFFGKGTRLTVV.

Details on this clone: The gene names given are mouse names. The read is 1 residue too short to cover the CDR3 end, so that end is filled in from the germline J gene. The rearrangement joins TRBV2 to TRBJ1-1, with D unclear. The V and J ends lost 0 bases and 4 bases respectively, with 6 bases between them. CDR3 length: 13 residues. Germline V gene data show CDR1 as LGHNA and CDR2 as YSYQKL. CDR3 region: CASSQEESTEVFF. The part of the CDR3 DNA that was read is TGTGCCAGCAGCCAAGAGGAAAGCACAGAAGTCTTC.

Judged by abundance, this clone is large (0.1 to 1%). Gene names are mouse gene names. The DNA ends 1 residue before the CDR3 does, and the rest of the CDR3 is filled in from the germline J gene. The chain uses TRBV13-3 and TRBJ1-3, with 10 bases matching TRBD1. The CDR3 length is 15 residues. CDR1 and CDR2 from the germline V gene are NNHDY and SYVADS. Trimming took 4 bases from V and 0 from J; bases not matched to a gene: 1. This CDR3 reads CASSRDRGSGNTLYF. CDR3 DNA, as far as it was read: TGTGCCAGCAGTCGGGACAGGGGTTCTGGAAATACGCTCTAT. The full variable domain, in which reference TRBV13-3 and TRBJ1-3 provide the parts outside the CDR3, is EAAVTQSPRSKVAVTGGKVTLSCHQTNNHDYMYWYRQDTGHGLRLIHYSYVADSTEKGDIPDGYKASRPSQENFSLILELASLSQTAVYFCASSRDRGSGNTLYFGEGSRLIVV.

This clone was detected only a few times. Mouse germline and gene names are used. The sequence runs out 1 residue before the end of the CDR3; the remainder is reconstructed from the germline J gene. V gene TRBV13-2 combines with J gene TRBJ2-7; 8 nucleotides agree with TRBD2. The germline V gene encodes CDR1 NNHNN and CDR2 SYGAGS (reference sequence). This CDR3 spans 13 amino acids. V trimming: 3 bases; J trimming: 4 bases; junction bases outside the gene matches: 3. CDR3 loop: CASGGGLVYEQYF. The CDR3 bases that were read are TGTGCCAGCGGTGGGGGACTGGTTTATGAACAGTAC.

In the case of this clone: Gene names are mouse gene names. The CDR3 end lies 1 residue beyond the end of the read and is filled in from the germline J gene. The rearrangement joins TRBV31 to TRBJ2-5; the match to TRBD2 covers 11 bases. Trimming cost V 6 bases and J 2 bases; bases outside gene matches: 4. CDR3 length: 14 amino acids. Germline-derived CDR1 and CDR2 are GKSSPN and SITVG. CDR3: CACNWGGLQDTQYF. The part of the CDR3 DNA that was read is TGTGCCTGTAACTGGGGGGGCCTCCAAGACACCCAGTAC.

About this clone itself: The gene names given are mouse names. With the read ending 1 residue before the CDR3 end, the germline J gene is used to fill in that end. The chain couples TRBV29 to TRBJ2-7; 8 nucleotides match TRBD2. Germline V lookup: CDR1 MSHET, CDR2 SYDVDS. J was trimmed by 3 bases and V by 8 bases; bases with no gene match: 6. CDR3 length: 13 amino acids. The sequenced part of the CDR3 DNA is TGTGCTAGCCTTGGGGGGGTCCTCTATGAACAGTAC. It specifies CASLGGVLYEQY. The full CDR3 is CASLGGVLYEQYF.

As regards this clone: Gene names are the mouse ones. The read finishes 1 residue shy of the CDR3 end, and the germline J gene is used to complete it. This rearrangement joins TRBV30 to TRBJ1-1, with 9 bases identical to TRBD1. V lost 3 bases, J lost 0 bases, and 2 bases stayed unmatched. In germline, CDR1 is SQVVS, CDR2 ANEGSEA. The CDR3 extends over 14 amino acids. CDR3 DNA, as far as it was read: TGTAGTTCTAGTGGACAGGGGACAAACACAGAAGTCTTC. It translates to CSSSGQGTNTEVF. The full CDR3 reads CSSSGQGTNTEVFF.

This clone was picked up a small number of times. Mouse gene names and germline throughout. The sequenced fragment ends 1 residue before the CDR3 boundary, so the rest is inferred from the germline J gene. The V call is TRBV3, the J call TRBJ2-1; 8 bases agree with TRBD2. CDR3 size: 15 residues. Germline V gene sequence: CDR1 SNHLY, CDR2 FYNGKV (reference sequence). V lost 4 bases to trimming and J lost 3 bases; unmatched junction nucleotides: 5. The CDR3 loop is CASSSGLGLYAEQFF. The CDR3 bases that were read are TGTGCCAGCAGCTCCGGACTGGGCCTCTATGCTGAGCAGTTC.

Note on this clone: Gene labels here are mouse ones. Read data end 1 residue before the CDR3 end; the end is taken from the germline J gene. The chain has TRBV2 and TRBJ2-4, with 9 positions matching TRBD1. After removal of 1 base from V and 4 bases from J, the junction contained 3 bases not matched to a gene. The CDR3 spans 15 residues. The germline V gene has CDR1 LGHNA and CDR2 YSYQKL. The part of the CDR3 DNA that was read is TGTGCCAGCAGCCAAGGCGGGACAGGGAAAAACACCTTGTAC. Translation gives CASSQGGTGKNTLY. The complete CDR3 protein is CASSQGGTGKNTLYF.

For this clone: One end of the junction fails to match germline, which may point to a read error. The gene names given are mouse names. The CDR3 end is not reached by the read, which stops 1 residue before it; the germline J gene fills it in. The genes are TRBV19 and TRBJ2-5, with D maybe TRBD2 (6 bases). The germline V gene has CDR1 FNHDT and CDR2 SITEND (reference sequence). CDR3 length equals 13 residues. The DNA read from the CDR3 is TGCGCCAGCAGTATGGGGGACCACGACACCCAGTAC. Translating it yields CASSMGDHDTQY. The whole CDR3 protein is CASSMGDHDTQYF.

This clone was observed a few times. The gene symbols are mouse symbols. The CDR3 extends 1 residue past the end of the read, so its final part is completed from the germline J gene. V usage is TRBV19 and J usage is TRBJ2-7, with 9 nucleotides matching TRBD2. Germline-derived CDR1 and CDR2 are FNHDT and SITEND (reference sequence). The CDR3 sequence is 12 residues long. With 7 bases clipped from V and 4 bases from J, the junction kept 3 bases outside the gene matches. The CDR3 protein is CASRDWEYEQYF. The CDR3 bases that were read are TGTGCCAGCCGGGACTGGGAATATGAACAGTAC.

This clone was recorded a few times. Gene names and germline refer to mouse. The CDR3 extends 1 residue past the end of the read, so its final part is completed from the germline J gene. This rearrangement joins TRBV5 to TRBJ2-7; 9 nucleotides match TRBD2. This CDR3 is built from 15 residues. V gave up 0 bases and J gave up 4 bases; unmatched junction bases: 4. CDR1 is LGHNA and CDR2 is YNLKQL in the germline V gene (reference sequence). This chain's CDR3 is CASSQDDWGPYEQYF. The sequenced part of the CDR3 DNA is TGTGCCAGCAGCCAAGATGACTGGGGGCCTTATGAACAGTAC.

Comments on this clone: Gene names refer to mouse genes. The read terminates 1 residue ahead of where the CDR3 ends, so the germline J gene completes it. The genes are TRBV13-2 and TRBJ1-2; 8 bases agree with TRBD1. The CDR3 extends over 14 amino acids. The germline gives CDR1 NNHNN, CDR2 SYGAGS (reference sequence). V was pared by 3 bases and J by 0 bases, with 1 base of the junction left unmatched. The CDR3 DNA, read in part, is TGTGCCAGCGGTGGACAGGGGACAAACTCCGACTACACC. Its translation: CASGGQGTNSDYT. The entire CDR3 reads CASGGQGTNSDYTF.

With regard to this clone: A much larger clone is a single base away; this may be a read error. All gene names here are mouse names. The read stops 1 residue short of the end of the CDR3; the missing end is completed from the germline J gene. The rearrangement uses TRBV14 and TRBJ2-7; either TRBD1 or TRBD2 may fit D (5 bases each). The CDR3 contains 12 residues. From germline, CDR1 is SGHDT and CDR2 FRDEAV. V was trimmed by 2 bases and J by 5 bases, leaving 8 bases between them. The chain's CDR3 is CASSLGRNEQYF. CDR3 bases read: TGTGCCAGCAGTTTGGGGCGAAATGAACAGTAC.

This clone came up once. The germline and genes are mouse ones. The read terminates 1 residue before the CDR3 end, so the remaining end is supplied by the germline J gene. The rearrangement joins TRBV19 to TRBJ2-5, with TRBD2 identical over 10 bases. This CDR3 contains 14 residues. The V gene's germline CDR1 is FNHDT and CDR2 SITEND (reference sequence). The V and J ends lost 4 bases and 5 bases, in that order; junction bases with no gene match: 4. The CDR3 bases that were read are TGTGCCAGCAGTCTGGGGGGGCGTGGAGACACCCAGTAC. This gives the protein CASSLGGRGDTQY. The full CDR3 is CASSLGGRGDTQYF.

Worth noting for this clone: Gene names denote mouse genes. The sequenced fragment ends 1 residue before the CDR3 boundary, so the rest is inferred from the germline J gene. This chain uses TRBV15 with TRBJ2-2; D is perhaps TRBD2 (7 bases). Trimming pared 3 bases from V and 7 bases from J, leaving 12 bases between. The CDR3 loop spans 14 amino acids. Germline V gene data show CDR1 as SGHND and CDR2 as FRSKSL. Incomplete CDR3 DNA: TGTGCCAGCAGTTTTGGGGGGCGGCACGGGCAGCTCTAC. Amino acids: CASSFGGRHGQLY. The entire CDR3 reads CASSFGGRHGQLYF.

For this clone: Gene names and germline refer to mouse. The read terminates 1 residue before the CDR3 end, so the remaining end is supplied by the germline J gene. The chain carries TRBV1 and TRBJ2-3; 9 nucleotides align to TRBD1. The J segment lost 3 bases and the V segment lost 5 bases, leaving 6 bases of the junction unmatched. Germline CDR1 and CDR2: NSQYPW and LRSPGD (reference sequence). This CDR3 is 15 amino acids long. CDR3 DNA (partial): TGCACCTGCAGTCCTGGACAGGGGAGGGCAGAAACGCTGTAT. Translation gives CTCSPGQGRAETLY. The full-length CDR3 reads as CTCSPGQGRAETLYF.

As concerns this clone: Germline and genes: mouse. The read stops 1 residue short of the end of the CDR3; the missing end is completed from the germline J gene. V usage is TRBV31 and J usage is TRBJ1-3; D gene ambiguous. This CDR3 spans 13 amino acids. Trimming left V 4 bases short and J 0 bases short, with 7 bases between. The V gene's germline CDR1 is GKSSPN and CDR2 SITVG. The DNA read from the CDR3 is TGTGCCTGGAAACAAAATTCTGGAAATACGCTCTAT. It encodes CAWKQNSGNTLY. The entire CDR3 sequence reads CAWKQNSGNTLYF. The full variable domain, with the rest looked up from reference TRBV31 and TRBJ1-3, is AQTIHQWPVAEIKAVGSPLSLGCTIKGKSSPNLYWYWQATGGTLQQLFYSITVGQVESVVQLNLSASRPKDDQFILSTEKLLLSHSGFYLCAWKQNSGNTLYFGEGSRLIVV.